Shown below are 7 T cell receptor beta chains from a single sample sequenced in a study of T cells after yellow fever vaccination. Each CDR3 protein is one row after TCRdb ran MiXCR on the 5' RACE reads. The table shows about 350,000 distinct CDR3 sequences, with approximately 8% occurring only once. Sample: PBMCs, taken about 41 days after the first yellow fever vaccination. These receptors were obtained from a young man who received the YFV17D yellow fever vaccine.

This clonotype was detected many times. V gene TRBV7-6 combines with J gene TRBJ1-1, with D perhaps matching TRBD1 (6 bases). Germline CDR1 and CDR2: SGHVS and FNYEAQ. This CDR3 region has 15 residues. V was pared by 1 base and J by 1 base, with 10 bases between. Here the CDR3 DNA reads TGTGCCAGCAGCTTAGGAGGGGGGGGGAACACTGAAGCTTTCTTT. Encoded protein: CASSLGGGGNTEAFF.

This clonotype has ten or more counts. The chain joins TRBV7-2 to TRBJ2-5; no clear D gene. V was pared by 5 bases and J by 7 bases, with 11 bases between. Germline CDR1 reads SGHTA; CDR2 reads FQGNSA. This CDR3 has 12 amino acids. In DNA form, the CDR3 reads TGTGCCAGCAGCCCCAAATTGATGACCCAGTACTTC. Translation: CASSPKLMTQYF.

The gene calls are TRBV12-3 or TRBV12-4 and TRBJ1-6; 11 positions agree with TRBD1. The V and J ends lost 6 bases and 6 bases, in that order; junction bases with no gene match: 1. CDR3 length equals 14 residues. The chain's CDR3 is CASRGTGGNSPLHF. CDR3 coding DNA: TGTGCCAGCAGGGGGACAGGGGGTAATTCACCCCTCCACTTT.

This clonotype was detected only a few times. The rearrangement joins TRBV7-2 to TRBJ2-7, with 8 bases identical to TRBD1. The V segment lost 5 bases and the J segment 0 bases; nucleotides outside the gene matches: 12. CDR3 length: 17 amino acids. Germline values: CDR1 SGHTA, CDR2 FQGNSA. CDR3 sequence (DNA): TGTGCCAGCAGCCTCGTTTTGGGACAGGACCGCTCCTACGAGCAGTACTTC. The encoded protein is CASSLVLGQDRSYEQYF.

This clonotype was detected a few times. The chain carries TRBV18 and TRBJ2-5, with D tentatively TRBD1 (5 bases). The CDR3 contains 13 residues. V was clipped by 5 bases and J by 2 bases, with 9 bases between them. The V gene's germline CDR1 is KGHSH and CDR2 LQKENI. The CDR3 coding sequence is TGTGCCAGCTCAGCGACAGAACAAGAGACCCAGTACTTC. Its protein product is CASSATEQETQYF.

The rearrangement uses TRBV7-8 and TRBJ2-1; weak D call: TRBD1 (5 bases). Germline V gives CDR1 SGHVS, CDR2 FQNEAQ. The CDR3 sequence is 13 residues long. Trimming left V 6 bases short and J 6 bases short, with 12 bases between. CDR3 region: CASRGHSGNEQFF. CDR3 in DNA: TGTGCCAGCAGGGGGCATTCGGGCAATGAGCAGTTCTTC.

The chain is built from TRBV2 and TRBJ1-5; D gene ambiguous. Trimming pared 4 bases from V and 2 bases from J, leaving 18 bases between. The CDR3 loop spans 17 amino acids. The germline gives CDR1 SNHLY, CDR2 FYNNEI. CDR3 residues: CASSGGWESFGNQPQHF. The CDR3 bases are TGTGCCAGCAGTGGAGGCTGGGAATCATTTGGCAATCAGCCCCAGCATTTT.